This T cell receptor (beta chain) was observed in a study of blood T cells in healthy people across ages. General study points: Diversity estimated from one million T cells was considered an underestimate. Donor CMV status was unknown, possibly confounding expanded clonotype changes.

Trimming removed 3 bases from V and 5 bases from J, with 3 bases in between. Per germline, CDR1 SGDLS and CDR2 YYNGEE. This CDR3 has 11 residues. Combining a sample-barcoded 5' primer with a J-beta primer mix, a second PCR ran for roughly 7 to 11 cycles. TCRdb passed the 5' RACE reads through MiXCR, listing each CDR3 protein once. Of hundreds of thousands of distinct CDR3 sequences in the sample, roughly 56% were seen once. This clonotype was counted between two and nine times. The antigen remains undetermined. The TCR originated in a man aged 40-50 years in good health. The source material was blood. The chain is built from TRBV9 and TRBJ2-1; unclear D gene. Here the CDR3 DNA reads TGTGCCAGCAGCGACAACAATGAGCAGTTCTTC. It codes for CASSDNNEQFF.